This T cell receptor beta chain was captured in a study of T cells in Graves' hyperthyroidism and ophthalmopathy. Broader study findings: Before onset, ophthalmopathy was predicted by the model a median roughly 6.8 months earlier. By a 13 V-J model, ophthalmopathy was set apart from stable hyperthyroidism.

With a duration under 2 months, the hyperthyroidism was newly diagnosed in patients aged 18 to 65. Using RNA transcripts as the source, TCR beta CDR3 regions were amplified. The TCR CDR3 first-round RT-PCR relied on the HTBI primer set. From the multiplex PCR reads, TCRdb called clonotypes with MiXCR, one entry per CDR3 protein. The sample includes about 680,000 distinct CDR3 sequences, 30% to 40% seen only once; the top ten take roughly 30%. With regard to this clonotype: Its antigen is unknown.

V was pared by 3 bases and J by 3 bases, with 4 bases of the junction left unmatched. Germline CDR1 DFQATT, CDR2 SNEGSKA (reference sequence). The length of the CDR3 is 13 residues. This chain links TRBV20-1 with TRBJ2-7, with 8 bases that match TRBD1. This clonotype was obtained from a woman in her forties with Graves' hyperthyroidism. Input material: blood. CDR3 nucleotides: TGCAGTGCTAGCCGGGACAGGAACTACGAGCAGTACTTC. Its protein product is CSASRDRNYEQYF.